This passage covers 13 T cell receptor beta chains from one sample sequenced in a study of blood T cells in healthy people across ages. Alongside a J-beta primer mix, a sample-barcoded 5' primer served in a second PCR lasting about 7 to 11 cycles. Using its own MiXCR run on the 5' RACE reads, TCRdb lists one record per CDR3 protein. The sample shows around 2 million distinct CDR3 sequences, roughly two fifths of them seen only once. The sample comprised blood. These receptors were taken from a human donor in good health.

This clonotype was found a few times. The chain recombines TRBV28 with TRBJ1-2; weak D call: TRBD1 (5 bases). Germline V gives CDR1 MDHEN, CDR2 SYDVKM. V was trimmed by 5 bases and J by 5 bases, leaving 18 bases between them. CDR3 size: 15 residues. The CDR3 coding sequence is TGTGCCAGCAGTCCCCCCCAGGGATCAGGGTATGGCTACACCTTC. This encodes CASSPPQGSGYGYTF.

The chain joins TRBV20-1 to TRBJ1-2; TRBD1 is a possible D gene (6 bases). Per germline, CDR1 DFQATT and CDR2 SNEGSKA (reference sequence). The CDR3 contains 12 residues. Between the trimmed V and J ends, which lost 3 bases and 6 bases, there was a span of 11 bases. CDR3 protein: CSARDRFHGYTF. The CDR3, as DNA: TGCAGTGCTAGGGACAGATTCCATGGCTACACCTTC.

The genes are TRBV12-3 or TRBV12-4 and TRBJ2-1; TRBD1 matches at 9 bases. The CDR3 length is 16 residues. The J segment lost 5 bases and the V segment lost 5 bases, leaving 10 bases of the junction unmatched. CDR3 DNA: TGTGCCAGCAGTCGGCCTCCGGGACAGGGTGACAATGAGCAGTTCTTC. Protein product: CASSRPPGQGDNEQFF.

The CDR3 protein is CASSINLLQGAHYEQYF. CDR3 in DNA: TGTGCCAGCAGTATTAATTTATTACAGGGGGCGCATTACGAGCAGTACTTC. This chain joins TRBV2 and TRBJ2-7; 9 positions agree with TRBD1. CDR3 length: 17 amino acids. With 5 bases clipped from V and 4 bases from J, the junction kept 15 bases outside the gene matches. Germline CDR1 reads SNHLY; CDR2 reads FYNNEI.

The chain employs TRBV15 and TRBJ2-5, with D maybe TRBD1 (6 bases). Judging by the DNA end, TRBJ2-1 fits better; the J call may be wrong. The CDR3 contains 18 residues. Germline V gene sequence: CDR1 LNHNV, CDR2 YYDKDF (reference sequence). DNA for the CDR3: TGTGCCACCAGCAGAGATTTGGGCAGGGGTTTGTACCAAGAGACCCAGTTCTTC. Amino acid sequence: CATSRDLGRGLYQETQFF.

A few counts support this clonotype. As DNA, the CDR3 is TGTGCCAGCAGTGCGCCGCGCCAGGGGTTTGGCTACACCTTC. This translates into CASSAPRQGFGYTF. This chain connects TRBV28 to TRBJ1-2; D is perhaps TRBD1 (6 bases). This CDR3 has 14 residues. CDR1 is MDHEN and CDR2 is SYDVKM in the germline V gene. Deletions cut 5 bases from V and 7 bases from J, with 17 bases between.

V and J are TRBV7-3 and TRBJ2-7; D unresolved. V shed 5 bases and J shed 3 bases, with 11 bases lying between them. The CDR3 spans 13 residues. Germline lookup yields CDR1 SGHTA and CDR2 FQGTGA. The CDR3 loop reads CASSKEPGYEQYF. In nucleotides, the CDR3 is TGTGCCAGCAGCAAGGAGCCGGGCTACGAGCAGTACTTC. The entire variable domain, with the rest obtained from reference TRBV7-3 and TRBJ2-7, is as follows: GAGVSQTPSNKVTEKGKYVELRCDPISGHTALYWYRQSLGQGPEFLIYFQGTGAADDSGLPNDRFFAVRPEGSVSTLKIQRTERGDSAVYLCASSKEPGYEQYFGPGTRLTVT.

For this clonotype: A much more abundant neighbour one base away suggests this may be a read error. The chain joins TRBV4-2 to TRBJ2-5; perhaps TRBD1 as D (8 bases). Germline V gene lookup returns CDR1 LGHNA and CDR2 YNFKEQ. Between the trimmed V and J ends, which lost 4 bases and 7 bases, there was a span of 16 bases. The CDR3 is made up of 14 amino acids. The CDR3 loop reads CASSLSHRGGTQYF. Written as DNA, the CDR3 is TGTGCCAGCAGCCTATCTCACAGGGGGGGGACCCAGTACTTC.

The chain has TRBV13 and TRBJ2-1; D gene ambiguous. V was pared by 1 base and J by 12 bases, with 19 bases between. CDR1 and CDR2 from the germline V gene are PRHDT and FYEKMQ (reference sequence). The CDR3 has 15 residues. The CDR3 DNA is TGTGCCAGCAGCTTAGTAGGGCTACCCAAGGTTGGGCAGTTCTTC. It codes for CASSLVGLPKVGQFF. The whole variable domain, remainder taken from reference TRBV13 and TRBJ2-1, is AAGVIQSPRHLIKEKRETATLKCYPIPRHDTVYWYQQGPGQDPQFLISFYEKMQSDKGSIPDRFSAQQFSDYHSELNMSSLELGDSALYFCASSLVGLPKVGQFFGPGTRLTVL.

Regarding this clonotype: At one of its ends the junction is not consistent with the germline gene, which may arise from a read error. The V and J genes are TRBV7-3 and TRBJ1-2; 7 bases are a match to TRBD1. Germline loops: CDR1 SGHTA, CDR2 FQGTGA. The CDR3 spans 14 residues. The CDR3 region is CASSLGEGGTGDTF. The CDR3 DNA sequence: TGTGCCAGTAGCTTAGGGGAAGGGGGCACTGGCGACACCTTC. The entire variable domain, with the rest obtained from reference TRBV7-3 and TRBJ1-2, is as follows: GAGVSQTPSNKVTEKGKYVELRCDPISGHTALYWYRQSLGQGPEFLIYFQGTGAADDSGLPNDRFFAVRPEGSVSTLKIQRTERGDSAVYLCASSLGEGGTGDTFGSGTRLTVV.

This clonotype was seen more than once but under ten times. The CDR3 loop reads CSAYHLGRKKDLPYEQYF. CDR3 coding DNA: TGCAGTGCTTACCATCTGGGACGTAAGAAAGACCTTCCCTACGAGCAGTACTTC. The chain combines TRBV20-1 with TRBJ2-7; either TRBD1 or TRBD2 may supply D (5 bases each). The CDR3 extends over 18 amino acids. Deletions cut 5 bases from V and 2 bases from J, with 28 bases between. Germline CDR1 is DFQATT and CDR2 is SNEGSKA (reference sequence).

J is TRBJ2-7 and V is TRBV20-1; TRBD2 matches at 12 bases. The last part of the DNA fits TRBJ2-5 better; the J call may be wrong. Germline V CDR1 and CDR2: DFQATT, SNEGSKA (reference sequence). This CDR3 has 16 amino acids. DNA for the CDR3: TGCAGTGCTAGGACCCTGACTAGCGGGGGTGAGGAGACCCAGTACTTC. Its translation: CSARTLTSGGEETQYF.

This clonotype was seen more than once but under ten times. The V call is TRBV12-3 or TRBV12-4, the J call TRBJ1-6; tentatively, D is TRBD1 (6 bases). The CDR3 runs to 16 residues. V lost 1 base and J lost 10, with 17 bases in between. CDR3 in DNA: TGTGCCAGCAGTTTAGGAACAGGGTGGGTTAGATCACCCCTCCACTTT. The encoded protein is CASSLGTGWVRSPLHF.